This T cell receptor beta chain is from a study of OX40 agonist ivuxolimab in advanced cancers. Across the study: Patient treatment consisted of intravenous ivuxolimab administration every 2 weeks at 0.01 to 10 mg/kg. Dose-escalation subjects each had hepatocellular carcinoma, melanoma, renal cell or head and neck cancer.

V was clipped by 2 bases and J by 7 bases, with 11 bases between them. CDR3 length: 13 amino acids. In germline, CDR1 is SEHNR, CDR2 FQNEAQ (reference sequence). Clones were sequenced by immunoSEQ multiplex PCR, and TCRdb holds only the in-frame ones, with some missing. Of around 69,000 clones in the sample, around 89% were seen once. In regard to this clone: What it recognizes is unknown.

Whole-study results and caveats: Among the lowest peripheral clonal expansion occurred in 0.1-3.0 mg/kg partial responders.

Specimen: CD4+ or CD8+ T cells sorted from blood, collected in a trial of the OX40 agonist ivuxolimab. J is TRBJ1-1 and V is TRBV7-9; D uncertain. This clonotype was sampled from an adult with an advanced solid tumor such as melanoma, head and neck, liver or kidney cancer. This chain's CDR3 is CASSLLGSSEAFF. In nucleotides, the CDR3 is TGTGCCAGCAGCTTATTGGGATCTAGTGAAGCTTTCTTT.